Listed here is a single T cell receptor beta chain. The antigen it recognizes is unknown. No per-base quality is available; no much larger clone lies one base away. CDR1 SGHVS and CDR2 FNYEAQ are derived from the germline V gene. Inclusive of the bounding cysteine and phenylalanine, the CDR3 is 15 residues long. The kept DNA is CDR3 alone, 45 bases in frame from the first base. V is pared back by 2 bases and J by 5 bases, with 15 bases lying between the germline termini. TCR CDR3 regions were amplified from genomic DNA by multiplex PCR using the deep immunoSEQ assay. For each cell subset, the extracted genomic DNA was distributed evenly across all wells of several immunoSEQ 96-well plates, and each plate served as one replicate. For unsorted PBMC, approximately 0.3 ug of genomic DNA, equivalent to approximately 28,000 T cell genomes, went into each replicate PCR. Genomic DNA from unsorted PBMC was sequenced over ten immunoSEQ deep assay plates. Purified libraries were quantified with a Qubit 3.0 fluorometer, sized on a Bioanalyzer 2100, and re-quantified with the KAPA Library Quantification kit. Every immunoSEQ 96-well plate was sequenced on a dedicated single-read 150-cycle Illumina NextSeq 550 flow cell. The source study handled its data this way. Because the immunoSEQ output held only junctional sequences and lacked quality scores, the filtering could not match the filtering applied to full-length reads. Sequences were annotated with PyIR, a Python wrapper for IgBLAST v1.9, using IMGT germline references to assign V/J genes and CDR3. Any read was removed if the V/J assignment was weak (E-value above 1e-6), the CDR3 was missing, or the read contained stop codons, out-of-frame junctions, or ambiguous translated residues. V3J clonotypes were defined as sequences sharing the same inferred V gene, J gene, and CDR3 amino acid sequence. Percentage overlap between repertoires was computed as shared unique clonotypes divided by the size of the smaller repertoire. Repertoire richness was assessed with RTK rarefaction, the Chao1 estimator, and Recon v2.1 estimates of unobserved clonotypes. TCRdb took this table from immuneACCESS and kept in-frame rearrangements with V and J called. Such tables lack part of the clones; where checked against another copy, unresolved V genes explain under half of the gap, and the rest is unexplained. The DNA gave D and trimming, while V, J and clone size come from that table. The sample table lists 450,000 to 500,000 clones, over 70% of them with a count of one. The ten largest clones capture roughly 12% of the sample.

The source of the sample is a study of shared clonotypes between healthy human individuals (dated by TCRdb to the early 2020s). About the study as a whole: A few men and two women, aged 18 to 49 years, made up the cohort. Different laboratories and diverse techniques were used to prepare libraries and sequence TCR repertoires, to increase sequencing depth and limit assay-specific biases. Per donor, leukapheresis produced somewhere between about 0.85 and 9.5 billion PBMCs. To estimate repertoire size and how much clonotype sharing occurs between individuals, the study deeply sequenced the blood TCR repertoires of about five healthy adults. The investigation overall reported the following: Because the study included only a small number of donors, the genetic and exposure-history diversity represented was limited. Pairwise subsampling led to the expectation that sequencing depth would affect the degree of clonotype sharing among donors. Sampling was restricted to blood, and TCR repertoires in tissues likely differ from the TCR repertoires found in blood.

The donors were healthy, HIV-negative adults with no recently reported acute infections or vaccinations. Every donor was a Caucasian adult living in Nashville, Tennessee, USA. For unsorted samples, tens of millions of PBMCs were counted and genomic DNA was extracted with the QIAamp DNA Blood Mini kit. Blood was collected by leukapheresis, and PBMCs were isolated by Ficoll-Histopaque density gradient centrifugation and then cryopreserved in liquid nitrogen vapor phase. The chain is encoded by TRBV7-6 joined to TRBJ1-2; the D gene lacks a confident call. This sequence was found in a woman aged 40-49 years in good health. Some clones in this sample may be carry-over from other donors' samples. The sample comprised PBMCs. The CDR3 has the sequence CASSLYEGDGYGYTF. The nucleotide sequence is TGTGCCAGCAGCTTATATGAGGGCGATGGGTATGGCTACACCTTC.